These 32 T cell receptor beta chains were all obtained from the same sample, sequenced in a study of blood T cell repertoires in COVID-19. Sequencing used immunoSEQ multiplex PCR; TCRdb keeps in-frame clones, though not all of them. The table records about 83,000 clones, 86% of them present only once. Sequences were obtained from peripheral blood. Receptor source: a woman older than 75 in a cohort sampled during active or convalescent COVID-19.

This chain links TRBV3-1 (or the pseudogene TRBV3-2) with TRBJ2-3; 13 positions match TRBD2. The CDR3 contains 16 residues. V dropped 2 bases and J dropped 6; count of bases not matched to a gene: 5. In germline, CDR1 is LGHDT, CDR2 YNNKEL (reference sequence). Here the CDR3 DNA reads TGTGCCAGCAGCCAAACTAGCGGGAGGGCCGCTGATACGCAGTATTTT. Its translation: CASSQTSGRAADTQYF.

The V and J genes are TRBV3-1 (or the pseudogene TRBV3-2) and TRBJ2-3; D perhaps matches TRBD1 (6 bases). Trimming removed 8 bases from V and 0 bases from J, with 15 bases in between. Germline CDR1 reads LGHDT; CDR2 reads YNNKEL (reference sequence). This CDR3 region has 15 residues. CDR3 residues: CASATRGSSTDTQYF. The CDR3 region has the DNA TGTGCCAGCGCCACTAGGGGGTCTAGCACAGATACGCAGTATTTT.

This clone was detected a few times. CDR3 residues: CASSLRTGGAGSEAFF. Here the CDR3 DNA reads TGTGCCAGCAGCCTCCGGACAGGGGGCGCAGGTAGTGAAGCTTTCTTT. The chain recombines TRBV11-3 with TRBJ1-1, with 11 bases identical to TRBD1. Germline assignment: CDR1 SGHNT and CDR2 YENEEA. CDR3 size: 16 residues. The J segment lost 7 bases and the V segment lost 5 bases, leaving 12 bases of the junction unmatched.

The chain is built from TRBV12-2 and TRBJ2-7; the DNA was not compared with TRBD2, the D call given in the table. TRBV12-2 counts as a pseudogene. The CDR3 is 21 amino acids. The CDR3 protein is CASRFTPVRWTSGRPPYEQYF. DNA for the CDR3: TGTGCAAGTCGCTTCACCCCGGTTCGGTGGACTAGCGGGAGACCGCCCTACGAGCAGTACTTC.

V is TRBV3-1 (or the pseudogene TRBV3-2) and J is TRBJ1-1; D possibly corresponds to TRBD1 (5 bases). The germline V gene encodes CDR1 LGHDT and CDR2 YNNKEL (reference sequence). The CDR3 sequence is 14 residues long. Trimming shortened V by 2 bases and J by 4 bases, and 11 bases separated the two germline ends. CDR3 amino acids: CASSQRYGGTEAFF. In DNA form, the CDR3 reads TGTGCCAGCAGCCAACGGTACGGGGGCACTGAAGCTTTCTTT.

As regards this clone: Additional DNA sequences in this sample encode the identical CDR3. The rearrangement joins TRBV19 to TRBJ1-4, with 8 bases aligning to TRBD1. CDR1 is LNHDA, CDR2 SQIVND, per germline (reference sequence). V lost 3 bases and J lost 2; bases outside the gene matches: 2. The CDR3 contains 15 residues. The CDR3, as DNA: TGTGCCAGTAGTATTCGGACAGGGACTAATGAAAAACTGTTTTTT. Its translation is CASSIRTGTNEKLFF.

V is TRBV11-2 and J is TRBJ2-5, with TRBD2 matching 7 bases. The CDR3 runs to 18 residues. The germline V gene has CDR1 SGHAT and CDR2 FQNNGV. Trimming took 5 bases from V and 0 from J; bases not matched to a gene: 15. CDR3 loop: CASSLLGAPGRYQETQYF. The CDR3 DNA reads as TGTGCCAGCAGCCTCCTAGGGGCCCCCGGGAGGTACCAAGAGACCCAGTACTTC.

CDR3 nucleotides: TGTGCCAGCAGAGGGACAGGGACTAACTATGGCTACACCTTC. Protein product: CASRGTGTNYGYTF. V usage is TRBV2 and J usage is TRBJ1-2; 9 bases fit TRBD1. Germline-derived CDR1 and CDR2 are SNHLY and FYNNEI. V dropped 6 bases and J dropped 0; count of bases not matched to a gene: 2. The CDR3 runs 14 residues.

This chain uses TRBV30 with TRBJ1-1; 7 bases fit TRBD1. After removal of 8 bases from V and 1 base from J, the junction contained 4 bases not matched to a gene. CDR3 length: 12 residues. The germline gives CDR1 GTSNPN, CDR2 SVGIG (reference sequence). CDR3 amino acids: CALGQKNTEAFF. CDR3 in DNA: TGTGCCCTGGGACAGAAGAACACTGAAGCTTTCTTT.

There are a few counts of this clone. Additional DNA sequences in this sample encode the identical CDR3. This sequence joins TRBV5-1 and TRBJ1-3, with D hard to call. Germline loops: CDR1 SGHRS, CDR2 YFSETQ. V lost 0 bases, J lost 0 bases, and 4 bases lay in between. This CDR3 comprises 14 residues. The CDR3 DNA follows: TGCGCCAGCAGCTTGGGAGACTCTGGAAACACCATATATTTT. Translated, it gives CASSLGDSGNTIYF.

The CDR3 loop is CASSLGGVGELFF. As DNA, the CDR3 is TGTGCCAGCAGCTTGGGTGGAGTCGGGGAGCTGTTTTTT. The chain uses TRBV7-9 and TRBJ2-2; D ambiguous. Germline V gene lookup returns CDR1 SEHNR and CDR2 FQNEAQ (reference sequence). The V gene lost 3 bases and the J gene lost 7 bases, with 9 bases spanning the gap. The CDR3 has 13 residues.

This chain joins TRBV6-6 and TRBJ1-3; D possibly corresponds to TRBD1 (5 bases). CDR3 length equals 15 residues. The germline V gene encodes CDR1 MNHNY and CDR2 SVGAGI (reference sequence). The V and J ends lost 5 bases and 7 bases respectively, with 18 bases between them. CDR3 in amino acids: CASSTPKGYSNTIYF. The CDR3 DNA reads TGTGCCAGCAGTACCCCAAAGGGGTACAGCAACACCATATATTTT.

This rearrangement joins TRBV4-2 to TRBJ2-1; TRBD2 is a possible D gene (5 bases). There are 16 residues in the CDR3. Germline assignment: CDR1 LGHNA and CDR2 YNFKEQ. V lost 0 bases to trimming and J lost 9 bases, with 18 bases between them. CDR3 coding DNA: TGTGCCAGCAGCCAAGATAGCCAGCGGTCCGGCAGTGAGCAGTTCTTC. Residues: CASSQDSQRSGSEQFF.

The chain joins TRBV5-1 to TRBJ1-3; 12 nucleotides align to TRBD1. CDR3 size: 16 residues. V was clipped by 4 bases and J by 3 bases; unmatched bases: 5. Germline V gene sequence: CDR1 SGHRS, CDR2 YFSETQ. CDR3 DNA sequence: TGCGCCAGCAGCAGCGGGACAGGGGGCTATGGAAACACCATATATTTT. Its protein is CASSSGTGGYGNTIYF.

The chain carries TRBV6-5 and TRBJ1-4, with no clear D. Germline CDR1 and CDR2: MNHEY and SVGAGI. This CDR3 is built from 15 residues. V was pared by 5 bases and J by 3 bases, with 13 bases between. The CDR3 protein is CASSLRFVANEKLFF. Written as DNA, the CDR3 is TGTGCCAGCAGTCTGCGGTTCGTAGCTAATGAAAAACTGTTTTTT.

This CDR3 reads CASSFYSGGQFNQPQHF. CDR3 DNA: TGTGCCAGCAGCTTTTACTCTGGAGGGCAGTTCAATCAGCCCCAGCATTTT. The chain recombines TRBV5-4 with TRBJ1-5; no clear D gene. Trimming pared 2 bases from V and 3 bases from J, leaving 18 bases between. The CDR3 is 17 residues long. From germline, CDR1 is SGHNT and CDR2 YYREEE (reference sequence).

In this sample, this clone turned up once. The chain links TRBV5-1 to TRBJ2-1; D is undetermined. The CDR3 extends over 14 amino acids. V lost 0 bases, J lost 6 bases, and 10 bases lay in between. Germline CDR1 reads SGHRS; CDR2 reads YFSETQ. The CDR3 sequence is CASSLGHEFNEQFF. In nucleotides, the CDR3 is TGCGCCAGCAGCTTGGGGCATGAATTCAATGAGCAGTTCTTC.

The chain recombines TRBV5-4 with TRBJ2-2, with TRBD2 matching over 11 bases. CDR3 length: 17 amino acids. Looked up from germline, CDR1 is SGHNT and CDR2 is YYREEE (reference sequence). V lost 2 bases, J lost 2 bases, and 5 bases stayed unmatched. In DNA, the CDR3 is TGTGCCAGCAGCTTCAGACTAGCGGGGATAAACACCGGGGAGCTGTTTTTT. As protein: CASSFRLAGINTGELFF.

CDR3 in amino acids: CASSQRTGTENYGYTF. The CDR3 nucleotides read TGTGCCAGCAGTCAAAGGACAGGGACAGAAAACTATGGCTACACCTTC. The rearrangement uses TRBV27 and TRBJ1-2, with 8 bases aligning to TRBD1. The CDR3 extends over 16 amino acids. CDR1 is MNHEY and CDR2 is SMNVEV in the germline V gene (reference sequence). Trimming cost V 5 bases and J 2 bases; bases outside gene matches: 10.

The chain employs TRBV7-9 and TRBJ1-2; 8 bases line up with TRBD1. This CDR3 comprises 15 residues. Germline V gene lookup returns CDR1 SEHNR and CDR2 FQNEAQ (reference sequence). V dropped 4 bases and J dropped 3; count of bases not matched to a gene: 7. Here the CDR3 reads CASSSNTGGDYGYTF. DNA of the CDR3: TGTGCCAGCAGCTCGAATACAGGGGGGGACTATGGCTACACCTTC.

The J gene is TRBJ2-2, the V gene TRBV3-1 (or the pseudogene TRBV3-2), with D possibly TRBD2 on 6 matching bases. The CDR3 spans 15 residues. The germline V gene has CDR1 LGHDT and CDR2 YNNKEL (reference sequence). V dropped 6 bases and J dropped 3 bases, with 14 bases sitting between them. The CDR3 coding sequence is TGTGCCAGCAGTAATGGAGGGCGCGACACCGGGGAGCTGTTTTTT. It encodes CASSNGGRDTGELFF.

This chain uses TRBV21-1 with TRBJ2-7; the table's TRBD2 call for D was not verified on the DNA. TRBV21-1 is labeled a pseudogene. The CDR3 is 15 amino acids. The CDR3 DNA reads TGTGCCACCCTTGGGTATGGGAGGGACTCCTACGAGCAGTACGTC. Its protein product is CATLGYGRDSYEQYV.

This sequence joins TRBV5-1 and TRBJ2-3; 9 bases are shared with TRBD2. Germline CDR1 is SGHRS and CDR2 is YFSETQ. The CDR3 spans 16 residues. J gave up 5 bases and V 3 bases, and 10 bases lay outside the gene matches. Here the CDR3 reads CASSYIAGAGGDTQYF. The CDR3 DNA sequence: TGCGCCAGCAGCTATATAGCGGGAGCCGGGGGAGATACGCAGTATTTT. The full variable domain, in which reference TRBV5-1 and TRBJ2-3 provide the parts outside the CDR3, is KAGVTQTPRYLIKTRGQQVTLSCSPISGHRSVSWYQQTPGQGLQFLFEYFSETQRNKGNFPGRFSGRQFSNSRSEMNVSTLELGDSALYLCASSYIAGAGGDTQYFGPGTRLTVL.

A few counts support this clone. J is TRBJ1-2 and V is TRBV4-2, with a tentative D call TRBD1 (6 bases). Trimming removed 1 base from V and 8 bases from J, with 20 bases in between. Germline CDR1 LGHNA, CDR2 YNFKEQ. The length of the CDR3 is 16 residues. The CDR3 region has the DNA TGTGCCAGCAGCCAAGCCCCTTCGGACAGTCGGATGGGCTACACCTTC. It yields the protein CASSQAPSDSRMGYTF.

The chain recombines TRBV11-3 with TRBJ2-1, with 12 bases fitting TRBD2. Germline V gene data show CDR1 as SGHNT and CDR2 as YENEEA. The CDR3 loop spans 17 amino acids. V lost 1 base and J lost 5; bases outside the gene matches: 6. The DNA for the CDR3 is TGTGCCAGCAGCTTAGCCTCGGGACTAGCGGGTCACAATGAGCAGTTCTTC. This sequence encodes CASSLASGLAGHNEQFF.

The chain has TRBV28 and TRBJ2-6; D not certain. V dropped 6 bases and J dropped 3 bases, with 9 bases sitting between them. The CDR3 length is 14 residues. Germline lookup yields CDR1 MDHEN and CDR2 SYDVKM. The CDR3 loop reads CASRASGGANVLTF. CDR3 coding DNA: TGTGCCAGCAGGGCATCGGGTGGGGCCAACGTCCTGACTTTC.

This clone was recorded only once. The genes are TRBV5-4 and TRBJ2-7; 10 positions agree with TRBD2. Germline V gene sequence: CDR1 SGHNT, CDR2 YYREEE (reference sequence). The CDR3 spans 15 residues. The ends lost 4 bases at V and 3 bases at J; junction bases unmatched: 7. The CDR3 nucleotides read TGTGCCAGCAGCCATAAAACTAGCGGGGTCTACGAGCAGTACTTC. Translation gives CASSHKTSGVYEQYF.

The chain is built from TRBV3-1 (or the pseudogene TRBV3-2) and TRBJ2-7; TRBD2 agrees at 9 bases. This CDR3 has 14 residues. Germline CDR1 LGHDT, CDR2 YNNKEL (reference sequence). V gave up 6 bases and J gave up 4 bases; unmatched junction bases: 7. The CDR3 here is CASSSGSVFYEQYF. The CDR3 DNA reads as TGTGCCAGCAGTAGCGGGAGTGTTTTTTACGAGCAGTACTTC.

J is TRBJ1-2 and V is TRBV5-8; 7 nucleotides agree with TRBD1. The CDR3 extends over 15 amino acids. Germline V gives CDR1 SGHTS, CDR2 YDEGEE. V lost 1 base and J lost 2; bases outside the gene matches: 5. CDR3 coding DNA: TGTGCCAGCAGCTTGTTGCCAGGGGGGAACTATGGCTACACCTTC. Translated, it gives CASSLLPGGNYGYTF.

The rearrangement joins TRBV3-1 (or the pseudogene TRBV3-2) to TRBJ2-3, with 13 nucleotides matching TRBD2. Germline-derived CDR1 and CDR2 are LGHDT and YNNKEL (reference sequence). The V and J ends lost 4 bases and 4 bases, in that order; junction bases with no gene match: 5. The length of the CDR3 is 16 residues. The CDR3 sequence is CASSRGLAGVADTQYF. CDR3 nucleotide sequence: TGTGCCAGCAGCCGAGGACTAGCGGGAGTGGCAGATACGCAGTATTTT.

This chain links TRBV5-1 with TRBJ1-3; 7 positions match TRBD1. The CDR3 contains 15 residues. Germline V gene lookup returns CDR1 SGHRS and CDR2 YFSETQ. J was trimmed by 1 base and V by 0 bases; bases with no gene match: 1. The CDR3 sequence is CASSLGGQSGNTIYF. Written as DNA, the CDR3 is TGCGCCAGCAGCTTGGGGGGACAGTCTGGAAACACCATATATTTT.

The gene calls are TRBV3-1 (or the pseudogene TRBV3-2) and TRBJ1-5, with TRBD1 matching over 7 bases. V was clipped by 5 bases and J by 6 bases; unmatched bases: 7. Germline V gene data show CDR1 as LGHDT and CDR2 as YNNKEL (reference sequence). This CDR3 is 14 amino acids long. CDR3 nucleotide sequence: TGTGCCAGCAGCTCACAGGGGTCTGTTCAGCCCCAGCATTTT. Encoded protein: CASSSQGSVQPQHF.